This TCR beta chain was found in a study of blood T cell repertoires in COVID-19. The CDR3 extends over 15 amino acids. V was pared by 3 bases and J by 2 bases, with 9 bases between. Germline CDR1 and CDR2: SGHRS and YFSETQ. Original data processing: For nucleated cells, counts were estimated from reference gene primer amplification. The repertoire was sequenced with immunoSEQ multiplex PCR; TCRdb's copy has only in-frame clones and lacks some. D and trimming were read from the DNA, whereas the V and J calls and clone size are those reported in that table. The sample holds approximately 97,000 clones, around 73% seen once.

Sequencing was done on a sample of peripheral blood. V usage is TRBV5-1 and J usage is TRBJ2-6; D possibly corresponds to TRBD1 (6 bases). The TCR comes from a man between 60 and 75 years old with active or convalescent COVID-19. The CDR3 sequence: CASSSDRPGANVLTF. Written as DNA, the CDR3 is TGCGCCAGCAGCTCCGACAGGCCTGGGGCCAACGTCCTGACTTTC.